The next 10 T cell receptor beta chains were all read from a single sample in a study of control samples from healthy donors and cancer patients. Assay used: immunoSEQ multiplex PCR; TCRdb lists only in-frame clones, some missing. The sample has about 51,000 clones, over 85% seen once. Sequenced material: PBMCs. Receptor source: a man aged 35-49 years with colorectal cancer.

CDR3 nucleotides: TGTGCCAGCAGCGTCGGGACAGGGATTTACAATGAGCAGTTCTTC. Its protein product is CASSVGTGIYNEQFF. The chain has TRBV5-4 and TRBJ2-1; 9 positions match TRBD1. With 4 bases clipped from V and 4 bases from J, the junction kept 6 bases outside the gene matches. Germline CDR1 reads SGHNT; CDR2 reads YYREEE (reference sequence). The CDR3 extends over 15 amino acids.

This clone was recorded once. This chain links TRBV5-1 with TRBJ2-3, with 7 bases aligning to TRBD2. V shed 4 bases, J shed 3 bases, and the junction held 5 bases outside the gene matches. CDR1 and CDR2 from the germline V gene are SGHRS and YFSETQ. This CDR3 comprises 14 residues. The DNA of the CDR3 is TGCGCCAGCAGCGCGGCGGGAGTAACAGATACGCAGTATTTT. Translation gives CASSAAGVTDTQYF. Variable domain in full (rest from reference TRBV5-1 and TRBJ2-3): KAGVTQTPRYLIKTRGQQVTLSCSPISGHRSVSWYQQTPGQGLQFLFEYFSETQRNKGNFPGRFSGRQFSNSRSEMNVSTLELGDSALYLCASSAAGVTDTQYFGPGTRLTVL.

The V gene is TRBV3-1 (or the pseudogene TRBV3-2), the J gene TRBJ2-7; 10 nucleotides match TRBD2. V was pared by 4 bases and J by 1 base, with 4 bases of the junction left unmatched. The CDR3 runs 15 residues. CDR1 is LGHDT, CDR2 YNNKEL, per germline (reference sequence). CDR3 loop: CASSLGLAASYEQYF. As DNA, the CDR3 is TGTGCCAGCAGCCTTGGACTAGCGGCATCCTACGAGCAGTACTTC.

The chain is built from TRBV27 and TRBJ2-1, with 8 positions matching TRBD2. V shed 4 bases, J shed 6 bases, and the junction held 5 bases outside the gene matches. Germline V lookup: CDR1 MNHEY, CDR2 SMNVEV (reference sequence). CDR3 length: 14 amino acids. The CDR3 sequence: CASSSGGRLNEQFF. For the CDR3, the DNA is TGTGCCAGCAGTTCGGGGGGGAGGCTCAATGAGCAGTTCTTC.

The rearrangement uses TRBV30 and TRBJ2-7; TRBD1 or TRBD2 may be the D gene (6 bases each). This CDR3 contains 15 residues. The V end lost 0 bases, the J end lost 1 base, and 13 bases lay between the germline ends. Germline V gene data show CDR1 as GTSNPN and CDR2 as SVGIG (reference sequence). CDR3 in amino acids: CAWSVGGTRSYEQYF. The CDR3 DNA sequence: TGTGCCTGGAGTGTAGGCGGGACACGGTCCTACGAGCAGTACTTC. Drawing the rest from reference TRBV30 and TRBJ2-7, the complete variable domain is SQTIHQWPATLVQPVGSPLSLECTVEGTSNPNLYWYRQAAGRGLQLLFYSVGIGQISSEVPQNLSASRPQDRQFILSSKKLLLSDSGFYLCAWSVGGTRSYEQYFGPGTRLTVT.

The gene calls are TRBV24-1 and TRBJ2-3, with D unclear. Germline V gives CDR1 KGHDR, CDR2 SFDVKD. Trimming stripped 3 bases from V and 2 bases from J, with 8 bases between. The CDR3 contains 14 residues. CDR3 nucleotide sequence: TGTGCCACCAGTGATCCCCGAGACACAGATACGCAGTATTTT. It codes for CATSDPRDTDTQYF.

The chain carries TRBV2 and TRBJ2-1; no definite D call. CDR1 is SNHLY, CDR2 FYNNEI, per germline. The ends were cut back, 6 bases at V and 11 bases at J, with 11 bases in the middle. The CDR3 consists of 11 residues. CDR3 residues: CASRSEWQQFF. In DNA form, the CDR3 reads TGTGCCAGCAGGTCTGAGTGGCAGCAGTTCTTC.

The genes are TRBV7-2 and TRBJ1-1; D is perhaps TRBD1 (5 bases). From germline, CDR1 is SGHTA and CDR2 FQGNSA. Trimming stripped 1 base from V and 10 bases from J, with 13 bases between. The length of the CDR3 is 13 residues. Here the CDR3 reads CASSLGGSGGAFF. The CDR3 DNA follows: TGTGCCAGCAGCTTAGGCGGGTCCGGGGGAGCTTTCTTT.

The CDR3 here is CASSYLTGSSYEQYF. The CDR3 DNA reads as TGTGCCAGCAGTTATTTAACGGGGAGCTCCTACGAGCAGTACTTC. The chain is built from TRBV6-5 and TRBJ2-7, with D possibly being TRBD2 (5 bases). Germline V gene sequence: CDR1 MNHEY, CDR2 SVGAGI. The CDR3 runs to 15 residues. Trimming pared 3 bases from V and 0 bases from J, leaving 12 bases between.

The chain couples TRBV7-6 to TRBJ2-5, with D perhaps matching TRBD1 (6 bases). The CDR3 length is 15 residues. The V and J ends lost 0 bases and 2 bases respectively, with 10 bases between them. The germline gives CDR1 SGHVS, CDR2 FNYEAQ. As DNA, the CDR3 is TGTGCCAGCAGCTTAGCCGTGGACAGACAAGAGACCCAGTACTTC. It is translated as CASSLAVDRQETQYF.